This TCR beta chain was sequenced in a study of T cell repertoires in cytomegalovirus infection. Study summary: Indications came from public TCR beta signatures; they pointed to CMV infection and to a matching HLA type.

TCRdb recomputed calls from the reads with MiXCR, one row per CDR3 protein. The data show around 300,000 distinct CDR3 sequences, 9.5% seen once. Points from the study as a whole: Clonotypes of TCR beta that were HLA-C-restricted and CMV-specific dominated the ex vivo response. Summed frequency of public TCR beta families distinguished CMV carriers with the relevant HLA.

The V end lost 5 bases, the J end lost 0 bases, and 21 bases lay between the germline ends. Germline V gene data show CDR1 as SGHTA and CDR2 as FQGNSA. The CDR3 is made up of 18 amino acids. In its sample, this clonotype was seen many times. Its antigen is not identified. This chain uses TRBV7-2 with TRBJ2-3, with D perhaps matching TRBD2 (5 bases). The sequencing input was PBMCs. This clonotype was obtained from a human donor in good health (CMV status not recorded). Some clones in this sample may be carry-over from other donors' samples. The CDR3 DNA is TGTGCCAGCAGCCCTCGGACTCAGTTTTCTTCTAGCACAGATACGCAGTATTTT. It encodes CASSPRTQFSSSTDTQYF.